This T cell receptor beta chain was captured in a study of shared clonotypes between healthy human individuals. The V and J ends lost 3 bases and 7 bases respectively, with 13 bases between them. The CDR3 is made up of 14 amino acids. Germline CDR1 SEHNR, CDR2 FQNEAQ (reference sequence). CD45RO-negative cells were positively selected for CCR7, leaving out terminally differentiated effector memory CD45RA+ cells. This table comes from immunoSEQ multiplex PCR, and its TCRdb copy is limited to in-frame clones, with some not included. This sample yields under 700,000 clones, of which about 95% are seen a single time; about 0.11% belongs to the top ten.

The sample comprised naive CD8+ T cells sorted from blood. This receptor was obtained from a woman aged 25 to 39 in good health. The chain links TRBV7-9 to TRBJ1-5; D is perhaps TRBD1 (5 bases). The CDR3 sequence: CASSFGGSGQPQHF. The CDR3 DNA reads as TGTGCCAGCAGCTTCGGGGGTTCAGGGCAGCCCCAGCATTTT.